This is a list of T cell receptor beta chains from one sample in a study of radiation and T cells in renal cell carcinoma. Sequenced by immunoSEQ multiplex PCR; TCRdb stores in-frame clones only, minus some. The data contain 140,000 or so clones, roughly 88% of them seen just once; the ten biggest clones take up 12%. The starting material was blood, obtained from a patient whose treatment included radiotherapy and nephrectomy. All receptors come from a woman between 45 and 60 years old with renal cell carcinoma. The CDR3 runs from the conserved cysteine through the conserved F or W. A D gene is named only where the DNA matches it firmly. Size tells how often a clone was seen (once, few, many) or the class of an expanded clone, and some rows leave it out.

D,V,J,size,DNA,CDR3
TRBD2,TRBV4-3,TRBJ2-5,.,TGCGCCAGCAGCCAAGCGGGGGGTGAGACCCAGTACTTC,CASSQAGGETQYF
.,TRBV4-3,TRBJ1-6,.,TGCGCCAGCAGCCAAGGGGCCTCCAGCGTGAATTCACCCCTCCACTTT,CASSQGASSVNSPLHF
.,TRBV5-6,TRBJ2-7,.,TGTGCCAGCAGCTTGCGGCCCCAGGGGCGGTACGAGCAGTACTTC,CASSLRPQGRYEQYF
.,TRBV7-2,TRBJ1-6,few,TGTGCCAGCAGCGTTTTAGGCGTTCCCCTCCACTTT,CASSVLGVPLHF
TRBD2,TRBV7-3,TRBJ2-3,.,TGTGCCAGCAGCTTAGCCCCGGGACTAGCGGGGAGAGATACGCAGTATTTT,CASSLAPGLAGRDTQYF
.,TRBV7-9,TRBJ2-7,.,TGTGCCAGCAGCTACAGCTCCTACGAGCAGTACTTC,CASSYSSYEQYF
TRBD1,TRBV29-1,TRBJ1-1,.,TGCAGCGTCGTGGGACAGCCGGACTGGAACACTGAAGCTTTCTTT,CSVVGQPDWNTEAFF
.,TRBV7-9,TRBJ2-5,.,TGTGCCAGCAGCCCACAGGGGCGGGGGAGAGAGACCCAGTACTTC,CASSPQGRGRETQYF
.,TRBV25-1,TRBJ2-2,.,TGTGCCAGCAGTGCCCGTTCCGGGTCCTCGAACACCGGGGAGCTGTTTTTT,CASSARSGSSNTGELFF
TRBD2,TRBV7-6,TRBJ2-1,.,TGTGCCAGCAGCTTAGTGGTTAGCGGGAAGTACAATGAGCAGTTCTTC,CASSLVVSGKYNEQFF
TRBD2,TRBV7-3,TRBJ2-1,.,TGTGCCAGCGGGAGACTAGCGGGGGACTACAATGAGCAGTTCTTC,CASGRLAGDYNEQFF
TRBD2,TRBV4-3,TRBJ2-2,.,TGCGCCAGCAGCCAAGACGCCCTAGCGGGGACCGGGGAGCTGTTTTTT,CASSQDALAGTGELFF
TRBD1,TRBV4-2,TRBJ1-5,.,TGTGCCAGCAGCCAAGAGACAGGGACGAGCAATCAGCCCCAGCATTTT,CASSQETGTSNQPQHF
.,TRBV9,TRBJ1-1,few,TGTGCCAGCAGCACCGGGCCAGGGGAGACTGAAGCTTTCTTT,CASSTGPGETEAFF
TRBD2,TRBV5-1,TRBJ2-3,.,TGCGCCAGCAGCTCCGGGACTAGCGTAACAGATACGCAGTATTTT,CASSSGTSVTDTQYF
.,TRBV5-1,TRBJ2-7,.,TGCGCCAGCAGCTTGGACGGTGGCAGGGACTCCGAGCAGTACTTC,CASSLDGGRDSEQYF
.,TRBV5-1,TRBJ2-1,.,TGCGCCAGCAGCCCGGACGGGACTGCGTACGGTGAGCAGTTCTTC,CASSPDGTAYGEQFF
.,TRBV5-4,TRBJ2-5,.,TGTGCCAGCAGCTGGGGGGACCAAGAGACCCAGTACTTC,CASSWGDQETQYF
.,TRBV5-1,TRBJ2-7,.,TGCGCCAGCAGCCCGACGGGGAGTGAGCAGTACTTC,CASSPTGSEQYF
.,TRBV25-1,TRBJ1-6,.,TGTGCCAGCAGTAAAATCCCGGGGGATTCACCCCTCCACTTT,CASSKIPGDSPLHF
TRBD1,TRBV7-9,TRBJ1-2,.,TGTGCCAGCAGCTCTCCCGGGACAGAGTATGGCTACACCTTC,CASSSPGTEYGYTF
TRBD2,TRBV13,TRBJ2-5,.,TGTGCCAGCAGCTCGGGACTAGCGGGGCCGTACTTC,CASSSGLAGPYF
TRBD1,TRBV4-1,TRBJ1-6,.,TGCGCCAGCAGCCAACAGGGGGCAGGATCACCCCTCCACTTT,CASSQQGAGSPLHF
.,TRBV7-8,TRBJ2-5,few,TGTGCCAGCAGCTTAGCGGTGGGGCGAGAGACCCAGTACTTC,CASSLAVGRETQYF
TRBD1,TRBV10-3,TRBJ2-5,.,TGTGCCATCAGCACCGGGACAGGGGCGCGAGAGACCCAGTACTTC,CAISTGTGARETQYF
.,TRBV6-1,TRBJ2-5,.,TGTGCCAGCAGTGACCCTGGACCAGGGACCCAGTACTTC,CASSDPGPGTQYF
.,TRBV5-6,TRBJ1-6,.,TGTGCCAGCAGCTTCTCGGATTCACCCCTCCACTTT,CASSFSDSPLHF
.,TRBV19,TRBJ1-6,.,TGTGCCAGTTCGGACCGCGTTAATTCACCCCTCCACTTT,CASSDRVNSPLHF
.,TRBV4-1,TRBJ1-5,.,TGCGCCAGCAGCCAAGATGGAACTGTCGGTCAGCCCCAGCATTTT,CASSQDGTVGQPQHF
.,TRBV6-1,TRBJ2-7,once,TGTGCCAGCAGGGAGCTGAGGGAGCAGTACTTC,CASRELREQYF
.,TRBV15,TRBJ2-1,.,TGTGCCACCAGCAGGGGAGGGGGGGGCCAGGATGAGCAGTTCTTC,CATSRGGGGQDEQFF
TRBD2,TRBV5-6,TRBJ2-6,.,TGTGCCAGCAGAGAGCGGGGGGCTGGGGCCAACGTCCTGACTTTC,CASRERGAGANVLTF
.,TRBV29-1,TRBJ1-2,.,TGCAGCGTTGAAGAATTGTCTTATGGCTACACCTTC,CSVEELSYGYTF
.,TRBV6-5,TRBJ2-4,once,TGTGCCAGCAGTTCGCCCGGGGGTCCCAAAAACATTCAGTACTTC,CASSSPGGPKNIQYF
.,TRBV7-9,TRBJ2-2,.,TGTGCCAGCAGCTTATTTTATGGCCCGGGGGAGCTGTTTTTT,CASSLFYGPGELFF
.,TRBV14,TRBJ2-7,.,TGTGCCAGCAGCCAAGTGGTCGGGGGAACCTACGAGCAGTACTTC,CASSQVVGGTYEQYF
TRBD1,TRBV2,TRBJ2-2,.,TGTGCCAGCAGACCGACAGGGATGAGGACCGGGGAGCTGTTTTTT,CASRPTGMRTGELFF
.,TRBV11-1,TRBJ2-1,.,TGTGCCAGCAGCGGGCACGAGGGGTCCTACAATGAGCAGTTCTTC,CASSGHEGSYNEQFF
.,TRBV7-8,TRBJ2-7,.,TGTGCCAGCAGCTGGTTGGGGGACTACGAGCAGTACTTC,CASSWLGDYEQYF
.,TRBV6-5,TRBJ2-1,few,TGTGCCAGCAGCTCTCCTATGAGCGATGAGCAGTTCTTC,CASSSPMSDEQFF